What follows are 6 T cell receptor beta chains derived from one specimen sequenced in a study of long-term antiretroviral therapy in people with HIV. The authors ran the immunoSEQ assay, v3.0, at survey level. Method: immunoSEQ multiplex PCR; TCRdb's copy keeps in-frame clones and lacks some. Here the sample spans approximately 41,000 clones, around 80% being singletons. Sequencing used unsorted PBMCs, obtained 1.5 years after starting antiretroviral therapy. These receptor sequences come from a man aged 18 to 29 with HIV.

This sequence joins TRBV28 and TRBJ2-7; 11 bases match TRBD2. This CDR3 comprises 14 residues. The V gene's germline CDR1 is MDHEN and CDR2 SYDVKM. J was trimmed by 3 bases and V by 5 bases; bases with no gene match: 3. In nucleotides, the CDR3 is TGTGCCAGCAGTCATGGACTAGCGGGCTACGAGCAGTACTTC. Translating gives CASSHGLAGYEQYF.

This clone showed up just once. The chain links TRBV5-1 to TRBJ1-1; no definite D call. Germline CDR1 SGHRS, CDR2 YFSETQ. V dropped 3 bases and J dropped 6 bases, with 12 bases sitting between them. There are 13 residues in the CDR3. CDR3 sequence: CASSSPGVSEAFF. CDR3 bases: TGCGCCAGCAGCTCGCCAGGAGTCTCTGAAGCTTTCTTT.

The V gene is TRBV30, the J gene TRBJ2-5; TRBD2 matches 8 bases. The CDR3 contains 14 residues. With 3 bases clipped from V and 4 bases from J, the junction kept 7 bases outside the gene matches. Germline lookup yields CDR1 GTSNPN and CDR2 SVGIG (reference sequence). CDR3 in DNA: TGTGCCTGGAGCTGGACTAGCTTGGGAGAGACCCAGTACTTC. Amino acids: CAWSWTSLGETQYF.

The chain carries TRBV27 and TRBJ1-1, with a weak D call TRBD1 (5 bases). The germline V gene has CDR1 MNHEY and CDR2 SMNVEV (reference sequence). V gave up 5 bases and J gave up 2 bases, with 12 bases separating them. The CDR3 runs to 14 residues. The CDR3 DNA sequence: TGTGCCAGCAGTCCATGGACACGAAACACTGAAGCTTTCTTT. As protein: CASSPWTRNTEAFF.

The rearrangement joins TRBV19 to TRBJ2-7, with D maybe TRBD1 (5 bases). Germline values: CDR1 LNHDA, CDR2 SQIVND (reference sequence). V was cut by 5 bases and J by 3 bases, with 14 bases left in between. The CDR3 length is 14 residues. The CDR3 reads CASSPAGQGYEQYF. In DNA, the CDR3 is TGTGCCAGTAGTCCGGCCGGCCAGGGCTACGAGCAGTACTTC.

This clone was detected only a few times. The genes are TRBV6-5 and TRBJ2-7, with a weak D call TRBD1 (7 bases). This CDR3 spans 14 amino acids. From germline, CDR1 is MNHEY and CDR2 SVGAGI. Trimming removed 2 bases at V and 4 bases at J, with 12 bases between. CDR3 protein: CASSYGGTEYEQYF. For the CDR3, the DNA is TGTGCCAGCAGTTACGGGGGGACAGAGTACGAGCAGTACTTC.